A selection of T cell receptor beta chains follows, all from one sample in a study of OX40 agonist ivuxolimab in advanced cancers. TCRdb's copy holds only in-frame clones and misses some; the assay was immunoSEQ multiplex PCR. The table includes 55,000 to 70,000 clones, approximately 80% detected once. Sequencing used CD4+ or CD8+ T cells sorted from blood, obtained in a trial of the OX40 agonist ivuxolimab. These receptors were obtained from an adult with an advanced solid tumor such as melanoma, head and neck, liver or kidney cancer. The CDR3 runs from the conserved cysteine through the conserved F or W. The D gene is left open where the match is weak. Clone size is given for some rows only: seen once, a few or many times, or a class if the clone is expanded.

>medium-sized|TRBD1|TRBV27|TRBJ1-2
CASSDRGHEAGYTF
TGTGCCAGCAGTGACAGGGGGCACGAGGCTGGCTACACCTTC
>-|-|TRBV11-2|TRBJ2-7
CASSLDRAREQYF
TGTGCCAGCAGCTTAGACAGGGCTCGGGAGCAGTACTTC
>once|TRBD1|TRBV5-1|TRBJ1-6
CASRSGQGRNSPLHF
TGCGCCAGCAGATCAGGACAGGGGAGGAATTCACCCCTCCACTTT
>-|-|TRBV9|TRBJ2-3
CASSVGTGISTDTQYF
TGTGCCAGCAGCGTAGGAACGGGTATTAGCACAGATACGCAGTATTTT
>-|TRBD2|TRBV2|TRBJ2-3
CASRGTSGGTDTQYF
TGTGCCAGCAGAGGGACTAGCGGGGGCACAGATACGCAGTATTTT
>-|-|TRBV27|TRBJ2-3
CASGNGPTWPYTDTQYF
TGTGCCAGCGGAAATGGCCCCACATGGCCTTACACAGATACGCAGTATTTT
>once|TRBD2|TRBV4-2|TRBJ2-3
CASSDLTSGSSDTQYF
TGTGCCAGCAGCGACCTGACTAGCGGGAGTTCAGATACGCAGTATTTT
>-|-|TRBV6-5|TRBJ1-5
CASSTPRRYQPQHF
TGTGCCAGCAGTACCCCGAGGCGATATCAGCCCCAGCATTTT
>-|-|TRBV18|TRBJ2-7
CASSPGSWSYEQYF
TGTGCCAGCTCACCAGGGAGTTGGTCCTACGAGCAGTACTTC
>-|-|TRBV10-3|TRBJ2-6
CAISDTTGISGANVLTF
TGTGCCATCAGTGACACAACAGGGATCTCTGGGGCCAACGTCCTGACTTTC
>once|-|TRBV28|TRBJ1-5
CASSYGTAADQPQHF
TGTGCCAGCAGTTACGGGACTGCGGCGGATCAGCCCCAGCATTTT
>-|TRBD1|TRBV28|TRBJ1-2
CASSLTGGDGYTF
TGTGCCAGCAGTCTAACAGGGGGCGATGGCTACACCTTC
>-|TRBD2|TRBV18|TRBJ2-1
CASSPGTSGALYNEQFF
TGTGCCAGCTCACCAGGGACTAGCGGGGCGCTCTACAATGAGCAGTTCTTC
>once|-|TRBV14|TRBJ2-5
CASRWQTEETQYF
TGTGCCAGCAGGTGGCAAACCGAGGAGACCCAGTACTTC
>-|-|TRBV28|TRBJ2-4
CASSPGAAKNIQYF
TGTGCCAGCAGTCCGGGGGCAGCCAAAAACATTCAGTACTTC
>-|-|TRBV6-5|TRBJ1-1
CASSRGDGSLFF
TGTGCCAGCTCTCGGGGGGACGGCTCTTTGTTCTTT
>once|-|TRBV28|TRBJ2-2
CASSLGTAAGELFF
TGTGCCAGCAGTTTAGGGACGGCGGCTGGGGAGCTGTTTTTT
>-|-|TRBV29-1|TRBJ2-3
CSGGPGVRDTQYF
TGCAGCGGCGGGCCGGGGGTTAGAGATACGCAGTATTTT
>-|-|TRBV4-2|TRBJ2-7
CASSPPGKTYEQYF
TGTGCCAGCAGCCCCCCTGGAAAGACCTACGAGCAGTACTTC
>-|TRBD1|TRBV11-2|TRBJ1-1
CASSATGGRNTEAFF
TGTGCCAGCAGCGCTACAGGGGGCCGGAACACTGAAGCTTTCTTT
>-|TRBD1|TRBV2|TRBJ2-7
CAIVPRDRTYEQYF
TGTGCCATCGTTCCCCGGGACAGAACCTACGAGCAGTACTTC
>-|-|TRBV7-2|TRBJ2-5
CASSPSVQETQYF
TGTGCCAGCAGCCCCAGTGTCCAAGAGACCCAGTACTTC
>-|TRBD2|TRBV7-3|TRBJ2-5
CASREGLDGTQYF
TGTGCCAGCAGAGAAGGACTAGACGGGACCCAGTACTTC